The 32 T cell receptor beta chains in this list originate from one sample, sequenced in a study of Ad26.COV2.S vaccination and SARS-CoV-2 variants. Sequencing used immunoSEQ multiplex PCR; TCRdb keeps in-frame clones, though not all of them. The sample yields approximately 300,000 clones, just over 85% seen once. Regarding treatment: some 20 received Ad26.COV2.S at low or high dose, single or two shots; roughly five received placebo; per-sample allocation not given. Specimens were obtained on day 63 following the first vaccine or placebo injection. The sample in question was peripheral blood, obtained in a trial of Ad26.COV2.S vaccine versus placebo. Source of these receptors: a person aged 18-65 years who received the Ad26.COV2.S COVID-19 vaccine or a placebo.

The chain recombines TRBV10-2 with TRBJ2-7, with TRBD2 identical over 15 bases. Germline V lookup: CDR1 WSHSY, CDR2 SAAADI. Losses at the gene ends were 0 bases for V and 3 bases for J; bases not matched to a gene: 3. This CDR3 is built from 17 residues. CDR3 in amino acids: CASSESGTSGGIYEQYF. In DNA, the CDR3 is TGCGCCAGCAGTGAGTCCGGGACTAGCGGGGGGATCTACGAGCAGTACTTC.

The V call is TRBV25-1, the J call TRBJ1-6; maybe TRBD1 (6 bases). The CDR3 has 14 amino acids. Germline loops: CDR1 MGHDK, CDR2 SYGVNS. Deletions cut 7 bases from V and 7 bases from J, with 14 bases between. This chain's CDR3 is CASTRTERNSPLHF. For the CDR3, the DNA is TGTGCCAGCACAAGGACAGAACGGAATTCACCCCTCCACTTT.

The chain joins TRBV18 to TRBJ2-1, with D maybe TRBD2 (5 bases). V dropped 3 bases and J dropped 3 bases, with 9 bases sitting between them. Germline-derived CDR1 and CDR2 are KGHSH and LQKENI. This CDR3 has 14 residues. This CDR3 is CASSPPRGYNEQFF. The CDR3 region has the DNA TGTGCCAGCTCACCGCCACGGGGCTACAATGAGCAGTTCTTC.

The V call is TRBV5-6, the J call TRBJ2-2; D is unclear. The V end was cut by 0 bases, the J end by 0 bases, with 3 bases between. The CDR3 has 14 amino acids. The germline V gene has CDR1 SGHDT and CDR2 YYEEEE. CDR3 sequence reads: CASSLDPNTGELFF. CDR3 coding DNA: TGTGCCAGCAGCTTGGATCCGAACACCGGGGAGCTGTTTTTT.

This rearrangement joins TRBV18 to TRBJ2-5, with 7 nucleotides matching TRBD1. CDR1 is KGHSH, CDR2 LQKENI, per germline. The CDR3 totals 14 residues. The V segment lost 3 bases and the J segment 2 bases; nucleotides outside the gene matches: 3. CDR3 loop: CASSPGQEQETQYF. DNA for the CDR3: TGTGCCAGCTCACCTGGACAGGAACAAGAGACCCAGTACTTC. The full variable domain, its missing parts supplied by reference TRBV18 and TRBJ2-5, is NAGVMQNPRHLVRRRGQEARLRCSPMKGHSHVYWYRQLPEEGLKFMVYLQKENIIDESGMPKERFSAEFPKEGPSILRIQQVVRGDSAAYFCASSPGQEQETQYFGPGTRLLVL.

V gene TRBV30 combines with J gene TRBJ1-2, with 7 bases identical to TRBD1. The CDR3 sequence is 13 residues long. CDR1 and CDR2 from the germline V gene are GTSNPN and SVGIG (reference sequence). Germline trimming cut 0 bases from V and 8 bases from J; bases unmatched to any gene: 6. CDR3 residues: CAWSVNRGGGYTF. DNA of the CDR3: TGTGCCTGGAGTGTTAACAGGGGTGGCGGCTACACCTTC.

The chain is built from TRBV29-1 and TRBJ2-1; no reliable D call. Germline V CDR1 and CDR2: SQVTM, ANQGSEA. Trimming shortened V by 5 bases and J by 3 bases, and 5 bases separated the two germline ends. The CDR3 contains 11 residues. The CDR3 sequence is CSVLHYNEQFF. The CDR3 DNA follows: TGCAGCGTTCTCCACTACAATGAGCAGTTCTTC.

J is TRBJ2-1 and V is TRBV18; TRBD2 agrees at 10 bases. V gave up 0 bases and J gave up 6 bases; unmatched junction bases: 5. The CDR3 covers 16 residues. CDR1 KGHSH and CDR2 LQKENI come from the germline V gene. The CDR3 DNA is TGTGCCAGCTCACCACCGCAGCGGGGGGGCTTCAATGAGCAGTTCTTC. This codes for CASSPPQRGGFNEQFF.

This chain connects TRBV7-2 to TRBJ1-5; D perhaps matches TRBD1 (6 bases). Germline-derived CDR1 and CDR2 are SGHTA and FQGNSA. The CDR3 extends over 14 amino acids. V gave up 1 base and J gave up 6 bases, with 10 bases separating them. CDR3 residues: CASSLGGAVQPQHF. The CDR3 DNA follows: TGTGCCAGCAGCTTAGGGGGGGCTGTTCAGCCCCAGCATTTT.

The chain joins TRBV2 to TRBJ2-1; 9 nucleotides line up with TRBD2. V trimming: 6 bases; J trimming: 7 bases; junction bases outside the gene matches: 10. Germline assignment: CDR1 SNHLY and CDR2 FYNNEI. The length of the CDR3 is 15 residues. The CDR3 region is CASRPGTSWMNEQFF. Here the CDR3 DNA reads TGTGCCAGCAGGCCCGGGACTAGCTGGATGAATGAGCAGTTCTTC.

This chain joins TRBV2 and TRBJ2-1; 9 nucleotides agree with TRBD2. The CDR3 covers 16 residues. Trimming cost V 3 bases and J 3 bases; bases outside gene matches: 6. Germline CDR1 is SNHLY and CDR2 is FYNNEI. The CDR3: CASSDSRRGGYNEQFF. The CDR3 DNA is TGTGCCAGCAGTGACTCTCGGCGGGGGGGCTACAATGAGCAGTTCTTC. The full variable domain, in which reference TRBV2 and TRBJ2-1 provide the parts outside the CDR3, is EPEVTQTPSHQVTQMGQEVILRCVPISNHLYFYWYRQILGQKVEFLVSFYNNEISEKSEIFDDQFSVERPDGSNFTLKIRSTKLEDSAMYFCASSDSRRGGYNEQFFGPGTRLTVL.

V gene TRBV19 combines with J gene TRBJ2-6; 9 positions agree with TRBD2. CDR3 length: 18 residues. CDR1 and CDR2 (germline): LNHDA, SQIVND (reference sequence). V shed 5 bases and J 0 bases; nucleotides not matched to a gene: 8. Here the CDR3 reads CASSELAGGLSGANVLTF. The CDR3 DNA reads as TGTGCCAGTAGTGAGCTGGCGGGGGGGCTCTCTGGGGCCAACGTCCTGACTTTC.

This clone was recorded a few times. The genes are TRBV6-6 and TRBJ1-5; D gene ambiguous. From germline, CDR1 is MNHNY and CDR2 SVGAGI (reference sequence). The CDR3 length is 16 residues. Deletions cut 4 bases from V and 3 bases from J, with 16 bases between. The CDR3 nucleotides read TGTGCCAGCAGTTTACTCCGGGGTGGAGTCAATCAGCCCCAGCATTTT. It specifies CASSLLRGGVNQPQHF.

The J gene is TRBJ2-1, the V gene TRBV11-2, with D perhaps matching TRBD2 (6 bases). Germline CDR1 SGHAT, CDR2 FQNNGV. Trimming removed 5 bases from V and 3 bases from J, with 11 bases in between. The CDR3 covers 14 residues. In DNA form, the CDR3 reads TGTGCCAGCAGCCCTGAGACTAGCTACAATGAGCAGTTCTTC. Residues: CASSPETSYNEQFF.

This clone was detected only a few times. The chain couples TRBV19 to TRBJ2-7, with D perhaps assigned TRBD1 or TRBD2 (6 bases each). This CDR3 has 15 amino acids. Looked up from germline, CDR1 is LNHDA and CDR2 is SQIVND (reference sequence). Deletions cut 6 bases from V and 0 bases from J, with 15 bases between. CDR3 bases: TGTGCCAGTAGCCCAAGGGGGGACGTCTCCTACGAGCAGTACTTC. This gives the protein CASSPRGDVSYEQYF.

This rearrangement joins TRBV25-1 to TRBJ2-7; 9 bases match TRBD1. After removal of 9 bases from V and 4 bases from J, the junction contained 4 bases not matched to a gene. This CDR3 spans 12 amino acids. In germline, CDR1 is MGHDK, CDR2 SYGVNS. As DNA, the CDR3 is TGTGCCAGAGGGACAGGGCCTTACGAGCAGTACTTC. This translates into CARGTGPYEQYF.

This sequence joins TRBV4-1 and TRBJ1-3; 7 bases match TRBD1. Germline values: CDR1 MGHRA, CDR2 YSYEKL. This CDR3 is 16 amino acids long. The junction had 6 bases not matched to a gene; V was cut back by 2 bases and J by 2 bases. The CDR3 DNA reads TGCGCCAGCAGCCAACCGACAGGGAGTCCTGGAAACACCATATATTTT. Its translation: CASSQPTGSPGNTIYF.

V and J are TRBV4-3 and TRBJ1-1; D is ambiguous. This CDR3 is built from 15 residues. Germline CDR1 LGHNA, CDR2 YSLEER. V lost 4 bases, J lost 0 bases, and 12 bases lay in between. The CDR3, as DNA: TGCGCCAGCAGCCGTGGGCTAAATCTGAACACTGAAGCTTTCTTT. Translated, it gives CASSRGLNLNTEAFF.

The J gene is TRBJ2-7, the V gene TRBV6-1; TRBD1 agrees at 11 bases. Germline V gene sequence: CDR1 MNHNS, CDR2 SASEGT. The CDR3 totals 15 residues. V lost 1 base and J lost 4; bases outside the gene matches: 3. The CDR3 DNA is TGTGCCAGCAGTGAAGGGACAGGGGGCCGGTACGAGCAGTACTTC. As protein: CASSEGTGGRYEQYF.

This clone was seen only once. The chain recombines TRBV24-1 with TRBJ2-2; D perhaps matches TRBD2 (6 bases). Germline V gene lookup returns CDR1 KGHDR and CDR2 SFDVKD. Deletions cut 4 bases from V and 3 bases from J, with 11 bases between. The CDR3 totals 15 residues. The CDR3 DNA sequence: TGTGCCACCAGTGAGGGGGGACTGGACACCGGGGAGCTGTTTTTT. This gives the protein CATSEGGLDTGELFF.

The rearrangement uses TRBV11-2 and TRBJ1-1, with 9 bases that match TRBD1. V was clipped by 2 bases and J by 6 bases; unmatched bases: 4. The CDR3 totals 14 residues. CDR1 is SGHAT, CDR2 FQNNGV, per germline. The chain's CDR3 is CASSLSDRGSEAFF. CDR3 nucleotides: TGTGCCAGCAGCTTAAGTGACAGGGGGTCTGAAGCTTTCTTT.

In regard to this clone: The junction and the germline gene differ at one end; a read error may be behind it. The chain is built from TRBV19 and TRBJ1-2; the match to TRBD1 covers 7 bases. The CDR3 runs 14 residues. From germline, CDR1 is LNHDA and CDR2 SQIVND (reference sequence). CDR3 loop: CASRVTDRTRYTFF. In nucleotides, the CDR3 is TGTGCCAGTAGGGTCACGGACAGGACTCGCTACACCTTCTTC.

The J gene is TRBJ2-7, the V gene TRBV20-1; a possible D gene is TRBD1 (6 bases). V was trimmed by 3 bases and J by 7 bases, leaving 19 bases between them. Per germline, CDR1 DFQATT and CDR2 SNEGSKA (reference sequence). There are 14 residues in the CDR3. Written as DNA, the CDR3 is TGCAGTGCTAGTTTTGGCAGGGGTTCTTGGGAGCAGTACTTC. Protein: CSASFGRGSWEQYF.

This clone was seen a single time. The same CDR3 can be traced to other DNA sequences in this sample. The chain is built from TRBV9 and TRBJ1-3; D ambiguous. CDR3 length equals 13 residues. Trimming cost V 2 bases and J 4 bases, with 7 bases left between them. The germline V gene has CDR1 SGDLS and CDR2 YYNGEE. CDR3: CASSVGRGNTIYF. For the CDR3, the DNA is TGTGCCAGCAGCGTCGGGCGGGGAAACACCATATATTTT.

V and J are TRBV29-1 and TRBJ2-7; tentative D call: TRBD1 (6 bases). This CDR3 contains 13 residues. In germline, CDR1 is SQVTM, CDR2 ANQGSEA. V gave up 8 bases and J gave up 3 bases, with 17 bases separating them. The CDR3 spells CSCIGGQDYEQYF. CDR3 nucleotide sequence: TGCAGCTGTATTGGGGGACAAGACTACGAGCAGTACTTC.

This clone has just a few counts. The chain's CDR3 is CASSLDSGNSNQPQHF. CDR3 DNA: TGTGCCAGCAGCTTAGATTCGGGCAATAGCAATCAGCCCCAGCATTTT. V is TRBV11-2 and J is TRBJ1-5; D not certain. Trimming took 0 bases from V and 0 from J, leaving 9 bases between them. CDR1 and CDR2 (germline): SGHAT, FQNNGV. The CDR3 has 16 amino acids.

The chain couples TRBV7-3 to TRBJ1-1; D gene uncertain. CDR3 length: 13 amino acids. Per germline, CDR1 SGHTA and CDR2 FQGTGA. With 5 bases removed from V and 0 bases from J, the gap between germline ends came to 7 bases. The CDR3 reads CASSTDVNTEAFF. The CDR3 DNA sequence: TGTGCCAGCAGCACGGACGTGAACACTGAAGCTTTCTTT. Based on the CDR3 plus reference TRBV7-3 and TRBJ1-1, the full variable domain is GAGVSQTPSNKVTEKGKYVELRCDPISGHTALYWYRQSLGQGPEFLIYFQGTGAADDSGLPNDRFFAVRPEGSVSTLKIQRTERGDSAVYLCASSTDVNTEAFFGQGTRLTVV.

This rearrangement joins TRBV7-6 to TRBJ1-2; 9 nucleotides match TRBD1. Per germline, CDR1 SGHVS and CDR2 FNYEAQ. V gave up 1 base and J gave up 5 bases; unmatched junction bases: 5. CDR3 length: 15 residues. In DNA, the CDR3 is TGTGCCAGCAGCTTAGGGGGACAGGGAACTTATGGCTACACCTTC. It is translated as CASSLGGQGTYGYTF.

Comments on this clone: One end of the junction is discordant with germline, which a read error may explain. The rearrangement uses TRBV7-7 and TRBJ2-2; 12 bases match TRBD2. The CDR3 is made up of 17 amino acids. Germline V gives CDR1 SSHAT, CDR2 FNYEAQ (reference sequence). CDR3 protein: CASSATSGGGATGELFF. In nucleotides, the CDR3 is TGTGCTAGCAGCGCGACTAGCGGGGGTGGGGCCACCGGGGAGCTGTTTTTT.

A few counts support this clone. This chain connects TRBV4-2 to TRBJ2-7; 7 positions match TRBD1. The CDR3 spans 14 residues. With V trimmed by 1 base and J by 3 bases, 3 bases remained unmatched. CDR1 LGHNA and CDR2 YNFKEQ come from the germline V gene. CDR3 sequence: CASSQGTGDYEQYF. CDR3 nucleotides: TGTGCCAGCAGCCAAGGGACAGGAGACTACGAGCAGTACTTC.

The CDR3 sequence: CASSTGQLATNEKLFF. The CDR3, as DNA: TGTGCCAGCAGCACAGGACAGCTAGCAACTAATGAAAAACTGTTTTTT. The rearrangement joins TRBV11-2 to TRBJ1-4, with D possibly being TRBD1 (6 bases). The CDR3 totals 16 residues. Germline loops: CDR1 SGHAT, CDR2 FQNNGV. The germline V and J ends were trimmed by 5 bases and 0 bases, with 13 bases remaining between them.

CDR3 sequence (DNA): TGTGCCAGCAGTTACGCCGAAACCATGAGCGGAGATACGCAGTATTTT. It specifies CASSYAETMSGDTQYF. V and J are TRBV6-6 and TRBJ2-3; perhaps TRBD2 as D (5 bases). This CDR3 spans 16 amino acids. Germline V gene lookup returns CDR1 MNHNY and CDR2 SVGAGI (reference sequence). Trimming stripped 2 bases from V and 5 bases from J, with 17 bases between.